The present entry profiles one T cell receptor beta chain with its context. The antigen is undetermined. These data belong to a study of shared clonotypes between healthy human individuals. Study information: Per donor, three plates held CD4 naive cells, three held CD4 memory, two held CD8 naive and one held CD8 memory. Study results and caveats: Richness estimates generally favored naive over memory subsets.

Germline V gives CDR1 SGHRS, CDR2 YFSETQ. V was trimmed by 0 bases and J by 9 bases, leaving 10 bases between them. The CDR3 contains 13 residues. TCRdb's table, derived via immunoSEQ multiplex PCR, lists solely in-frame clones and lacks some. The data show about 1 million clones, roughly 75% seen once. What was sequenced was memory CD4+ T cells sorted from blood. The subset here: CD45RA-negative fraction. The origin of this receptor is a man between 18 and 29 years old in good health. This chain links TRBV5-1 with TRBJ2-1; D gene unclear. The CDR3 here is CASSLVATAEQFF. DNA for the CDR3: TGCGCCAGCAGCTTGGTAGCTACAGCTGAGCAGTTCTTC.